This TCR beta chain was captured in a study of T-cell reconstitution after alpha-beta-depleted transplantation in children. Using unique molecular identifiers, the investigators prepared the TCRbeta library. One entry per CDR3 protein, called by TCRdb with MiXCR from the PCR reads. The sample holds hundreds of thousands of distinct CDR3 sequences, around 11% seen once. A word on this clonotype: The junction shows a germline mismatch at one end, possibly a read error.

CDR1 SGHDT and CDR2 YYEEEE come from the germline V gene. This CDR3 has 12 residues. The clonotype comes from a human donor who donated a stem cell graft to a child with acute lymphoblastic leukemia. The starting material was PBMCs from the stem cell graft donor, obtained from the stem cell graft. The rearrangement uses TRBV5-6 and TRBJ1-2; D not certain. CDR3 protein: CARGPGVLGCTF. CDR3 nucleotides: TGTGCCAGGGGCCCCGGGGTCCTCGGCTGCACCTTC.